This is a list of T cell receptor beta chains from one sample in a study of identical twins. MiXCR, run by TCRdb on the 5' RACE reads, gives a single entry per CDR3 protein. Seen here are fewer than 350,000 distinct CDR3 sequences, about 8.9% observed once, and the top ten hold roughly 2.1%. These data are also associated with another study on yellow fever vaccine responses in identical twins.

The specimen sequenced was memory (CD45RO+) T cells sorted from blood. The receptors stem from a woman aged 18-29 years in good health. CDR3s include the opening cysteine and the closing phenylalanine or tryptophan. D genes are given only for firm matches. Clone size, where shown, is once, few, many, or a class for clones that have expanded.

d_gene: .; v_gene: TRBV27; j_gene: TRBJ1-2; abundance: many; CDR3nt: TGTGCCAGCAGTTTGAGGGGTTTTGATGGCTACACCTTC; CDR3aa: CASSLRGFDGYTF
d_gene: TRBD2; v_gene: TRBV9; j_gene: TRBJ2-1; abundance: many; CDR3nt: TGTGCCAGCAGCGTGTCTAGCGGGAGCTACAATGAGCAGTTCTTC; CDR3aa: CASSVSSGSYNEQFF
d_gene: .; v_gene: TRBV18; j_gene: TRBJ2-5; abundance: few; CDR3nt: TGTGCCAGCTCACCACCGAGCCGTGGATTAGAGACCCAGTACTTC; CDR3aa: CASSPPSRGLETQYF
d_gene: .; v_gene: TRBV27; j_gene: TRBJ1-5; abundance: many; CDR3nt: TGTGCCAGCAGTTTATTCGCGCTTAATCAGCCCCAGCATTTT; CDR3aa: CASSLFALNQPQHF
d_gene: TRBD1; v_gene: TRBV20-1; j_gene: TRBJ2-7; abundance: many; CDR3nt: TGCAGTGCTAGTTTTACCGGGACAGAACCCTACGAGCAGTACTTC; CDR3aa: CSASFTGTEPYEQYF
d_gene: TRBD2; v_gene: TRBV2; j_gene: TRBJ2-7; abundance: few; CDR3nt: TGTGCCAGCAGGCTAGCGGATGTTTCCTACGAGCAGTACTTC; CDR3aa: CASRLADVSYEQYF
d_gene: .; v_gene: TRBV28; j_gene: TRBJ2-1; abundance: .; CDR3nt: TGTGCCAGCAGCCTATCTCCCGGTTTAGGGTCGCTTACCGACAATGAGCAGTTCTTC; CDR3aa: CASSLSPGLGSLTDNEQFF
d_gene: TRBD2; v_gene: TRBV5-5; j_gene: TRBJ2-7; abundance: few; CDR3nt: TGTGCCAGCAGCCTTCAGACTAGCCTTGTTTCCGAGCAGTACTTC; CDR3aa: CASSLQTSLVSEQYF
d_gene: TRBD1; v_gene: TRBV11-3; j_gene: TRBJ2-7; abundance: .; CDR3nt: TGTGCCAGCAGTACCGGGACAGGACGATACGAGCAGTACTTC; CDR3aa: CASSTGTGRYEQYF
d_gene: TRBD2; v_gene: TRBV5-5; j_gene: TRBJ2-3; abundance: .; CDR3nt: TGTGCCAGCACCCCACGGGAGGGGGGGCCGGGAGATACGCAGTATTTT; CDR3aa: CASTPREGGPGDTQYF
d_gene: TRBD2; v_gene: TRBV4-2; j_gene: TRBJ2-3; abundance: .; CDR3nt: TGTGCCAGCAGCCAAGAGGTTTACTCGGCTAGCGGGAGGGAAGATACGCAGTATTTT; CDR3aa: CASSQEVYSASGREDTQYF
d_gene: .; v_gene: TRBV12-3/TRBV12-4; j_gene: TRBJ1-1; abundance: few; CDR3nt: TGTGCCAGCAGTTTGAGGGCCAGCCTAAACACTGAAGCTTTCTTT; CDR3aa: CASSLRASLNTEAFF
d_gene: TRBD2; v_gene: TRBV20-1; j_gene: TRBJ2-4; abundance: few; CDR3nt: TGCAGTGCTGGGGACTATACTAAAAACATTCAGTACTTC; CDR3aa: CSAGDYTKNIQYF
d_gene: .; v_gene: TRBV29-1; j_gene: TRBJ2-1; abundance: .; CDR3nt: TGCAGCGTAGCGCTGGGCAGCAATGAGCAGTTCTTC; CDR3aa: CSVALGSNEQFF
d_gene: TRBD2; v_gene: TRBV10-3; j_gene: TRBJ2-6; abundance: few; CDR3nt: TGTGCCACCAGGGAGGGACGGGGGGTCTCTGGGGCCAACGTCCTGACTTTC; CDR3aa: CATREGRGVSGANVLTF
d_gene: TRBD2; v_gene: TRBV27; j_gene: TRBJ2-7; abundance: .; CDR3nt: TGTGCCAGCAGTTTCAAAGGACTAGCGGGAGTTATCTCCTACGAGCAGTACTTC; CDR3aa: CASSFKGLAGVISYEQYF
d_gene: .; v_gene: TRBV18; j_gene: TRBJ2-1; abundance: .; CDR3nt: TGTGCCAGCTCCCGTGACTCCGGTACTCGGCAGTTCTTC; CDR3aa: CASSRDSGTRQFF
d_gene: TRBD2; v_gene: TRBV7-9; j_gene: TRBJ2-2; abundance: many; CDR3nt: TGTGCCAGCAGCTTGGCCTCCCTAGCGGTCGACACCGGGGAGCTGTTTTTT; CDR3aa: CASSLASLAVDTGELFF
d_gene: TRBD1; v_gene: TRBV29-1; j_gene: TRBJ1-1; abundance: .; CDR3nt: TGCAGCATTGTGACAGGGCGGACTGAAGCTTTCTTT; CDR3aa: CSIVTGRTEAFF
d_gene: TRBD2; v_gene: TRBV19; j_gene: TRBJ2-1; abundance: .; CDR3nt: TGTGCCAGTAGTACCATCCTAGCGGGGGGCTCCTACAATGAGCAGTTCTTC; CDR3aa: CASSTILAGGSYNEQFF
d_gene: .; v_gene: TRBV5-1; j_gene: TRBJ1-4; abundance: .; CDR3nt: TGCGCCAGCAGGGAAGGACCAGCAACTAATGAAAAACTGTTTTTT; CDR3aa: CASREGPATNEKLFF
d_gene: TRBD2; v_gene: TRBV9; j_gene: TRBJ2-1; abundance: many; CDR3nt: TGTGCCAGCAGCGCAGCCGGGACTAGCTTCAATGAGCAGTTCTTC; CDR3aa: CASSAAGTSFNEQFF
d_gene: .; v_gene: TRBV27; j_gene: TRBJ2-1; abundance: few; CDR3nt: TGTGCCAGCGGGCGGAACCAAAGGGGTGAGCAGTTCTTC; CDR3aa: CASGRNQRGEQFF